This T cell receptor (beta chain) was recovered during a study of T cell changes during pregnancy in multiple sclerosis. Libraries were prepared by immunoSEQ multiplex PCR; TCRdb keeps only in-frame clonotypes and omits some of them. The sample consists of just over 40,000 clones, roughly 87% of them appearing once. The CDR3 runs to 13 residues. Trimming took off 1 base at V and 10 bases at J, with 10 bases between the two ends. The germline V gene encodes CDR1 LGHNA and CDR2 YSLEER. The rearrangement joins TRBV4-3 to TRBJ1-4; weak D call: TRBD1 (6 bases). The sequence was obtained from a female donor with multiple sclerosis, enrolled in a pregnancy study. The source was CD4+ T cells from peripheral blood mononuclear cells, collected in the first trimester of pregnancy. CDR3 region: CASSQGRGGKLFF. The CDR3 DNA reads TGCGCCAGCAGCCAAGGCAGGGGCGGAAAACTGTTTTTT.